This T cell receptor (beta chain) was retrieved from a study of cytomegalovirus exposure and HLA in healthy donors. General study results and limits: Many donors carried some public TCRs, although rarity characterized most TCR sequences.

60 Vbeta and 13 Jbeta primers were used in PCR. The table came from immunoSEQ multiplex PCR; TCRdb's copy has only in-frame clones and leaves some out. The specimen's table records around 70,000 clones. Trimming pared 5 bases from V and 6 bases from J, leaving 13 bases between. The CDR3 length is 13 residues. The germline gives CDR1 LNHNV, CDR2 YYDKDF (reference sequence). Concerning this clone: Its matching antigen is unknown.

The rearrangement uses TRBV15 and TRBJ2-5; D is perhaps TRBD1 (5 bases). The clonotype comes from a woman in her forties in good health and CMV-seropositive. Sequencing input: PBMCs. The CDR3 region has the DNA TGTGCCACCAGCGGTTTAAGGGGTCAGACCCAGTACTTC. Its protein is CATSGLRGQTQYF.